These T cell receptor beta chains were read from a single sample in a study of T cell repertoires in cytomegalovirus infection. TCRdb re-called the reads through MiXCR, storing one row per CDR3 protein. Here the sample spans approximately 400,000 distinct CDR3 sequences, roughly 30% being singletons. The material sequenced was PBMCs. These TCRs come from a human donor in good health (CMV status not recorded). Some clones in this sample may be carry-over from other donors' samples. CDR3s leave out the opening cysteine and the closing phenylalanine or tryptophan. The D gene is left open where the match is weak.

len | v_gene | d_gene | CDR3aa
14 | TRBV4-1 | TRBD1 | ASSEPRDRVVEKLF
11 | TRBV20-1 | . | SARSPGSEKLF
17 | TRBV28 | . | ASSPSPSRARGRSYEQY
9 | TRBV7-2 | . | ASSLGAGAF
11 | TRBV2 | . | ASVGERNTEAF
12 | TRBV27 | . | ASSLAVLAGELF
11 | TRBV2 | . | ASSQGGAYEKY
13 | TRBV2 | TRBD1 | ASSAGTGTTGELF
15 | TRBV18 | . | ASSPLGSVNSNQPQH
13 | TRBV4-3 | . | ASSRNERANYGYT
14 | TRBV7-9 | . | ASSPGGISMNTEAF
13 | TRBV7-6 | TRBD2 | ASKDSGASTDTQY
13 | TRBV19 | TRBD1 | ASSIGQDIGYGYT
14 | TRBV6-2/TRBV6-3 | . | ASSQPQRASSYEQY
12 | TRBV7-9 | . | ASSAQVYNSPLH
14 | TRBV14 | . | ASSQDRTPRADTQY
12 | TRBV7-9 | . | ASSLDPWANVLT
12 | TRBV19 | . | AISKPGQPESNA
13 | TRBV11-3 | TRBD1 | ASSQGVISYNEQF
11 | TRBV20-1 | TRBD2 | SERRGGDATQY
11 | TRBV10-1 | . | ASSVSQGYEQY
12 | TRBV12-3/TRBV12-4 | TRBD2 | ASSLLGRVETQY
12 | TRBV29-1 | . | SVERPGDQETQY
15 | TRBV19 | . | ASSIMGAVDNQETQY
12 | TRBV27 | TRBD2 | ASSYRGGQETQY
12 | TRBV7-6 | . | ASPLQGTSYEQY
12 | TRBV7-6 | . | ASSLAGHTGELF
13 | TRBV14 | . | ASSRLDSSEGEQY
11 | TRBV19 | . | ASSIGGPDTQY
10 | TRBV15 | . | ATSRLGYEQY
16 | TRBV6-1 | . | ASSRNSGHSREANVLT
14 | TRBV28 | . | ASSYTGTSDQETQY
12 | TRBV12-3/TRBV12-4 | TRBD2 | ASSPRLAGETQY
9 | TRBV20-1 | . | SGVVEETQY
13 | TRBV6-8 | TRBD1 | ASSQGQGRAGELF
17 | TRBV7-2 | . | ASSLELNLRAAHNEKLF
10 | TRBV5-6 | . | ASSRSRTEAF
11 | TRBV5-4 | . | AVTETVFNEQF
12 | TRBV7-2 | . | ASSLPRDLYGYT
11 | TRBV19 | . | ASSITVSYEQY
12 | TRBV28 | . | ASSLWHKNTEAF